This T cell receptor (beta chain) was captured by sequencing in a study of identical twins listed by TCRdb under 2016. Concerning the study at large: The study deep-sequenced TCR alpha and beta repertoires from monozygotic twins, unrelated adults of various ages and cord blood to test whether fetal clonotypes persist. To rule out contamination, the twin experiments were replicated at different times with different library preparation protocols. What the work shows at the level of the full study, not this receptor alone: Zero-insertion analyses could be partly confounded by invariant T cells such as MAIT and iNKT, though diverse VJ usage argued against such confounding for most clonotypes. Abundant cord blood beta clonotypes had fewer insertions, young adult naive repertoires showed a similar but weaker trend, and memory repertoires showed no such trend. Out-of-frame TCR alpha sequences shared between twins showed an excess of low generation-probability sequences compared with coincidental sharing between unrelated individuals. Because the same donors could not be followed over many years, the conclusions relied on cross-sectional statistical analysis. Recombination models systematically underestimated out-of-frame TCR alpha sharing in monozygotic twins but agreed with sharing between unrelated individuals. The excess sharing between twins in beta out-of-frame sequences was weaker because fewer shared sequences reduced the signal-to-noise ratio.

The CDR3 holds 15 amino acids from the cysteine to the phenylalanine. Left in the record is the CDR3 DNA by itself, 45 bases read in frame from the first base. As encoded in the germline V gene, CDR1 is MNHEY while CDR2 is SVGEGT. V loses 6 bases of germline sequence and J loses 4 bases, and the interval between the two ends is 19 bases. Library preparation was by 5' RACE. Sequencing was carried out with an Illumina HiSeq 2000. Template switching added a universal primer binding site, and the final cDNA carried a unique molecular identifier that allowed TCR cDNA molecules to be counted accurately. First-strand cDNA for TCR alpha and beta chains was synthesized from specific primers in the conserved constant-segment region. To control for contamination, each cDNA library was double barcoded with a SMART-Mk sample barcode plus Illumina barcodes. TruSeq adapter sequences, together with Illumina sample barcodes, were added in two successive PCR steps. The Illumina HiSeq platform was used with custom primers to sequence TCR alpha and beta cDNA libraries. The authors' pipeline ran thus. Unique molecular identifiers were extracted from raw reads with MiGEC, and CDR3 positions were determined with MiXCR. Recombination models were inferred per individual with the repgenHMM and IGoR tools using an EM algorithm. Shared clonotype analysis was performed with the tcR package in R, normalizing sharing by the product of cloneset sizes. To study raw recombination without the effects of thymic and clonal selection, out-of-frame nonproductive sequences were analyzed. The public reads were reanalyzed by TCRdb: fastp trimming at Q25, MiXCR alignment, in-frame beta chains only. CDR3 protein duplicates are merged, each entry listing the most common genes and DNA. These V and J calls originate from TCRdb's pipeline instead of the authors' own analysis. The sample has 550,000 to 700,000 distinct CDR3 sequences on record, just under 10% of them singletons. In total, the top ten clones hold under 3% of the sample.

All donors were healthy Caucasians. Three pairs of female monozygotic twins, all aged roughly 18 to 30 years, made up the twin cohort. Peripheral blood mononuclear cells were used as the source from which RNA for TCR libraries was isolated. This clonotype was detected many times. Its specific antigen is unknown. No base quality values were provided; no much bigger clone lies one nucleotide off. The same data also went into a second study, on yellow fever vaccine responses in identical twins. As the second publication notes: The T cell response to vaccination in identical twins was reported by the authors to appear partly convergent and partly personalized. Focusing on identical twins, the study followed the T cell clones that responded to the vaccine, and did so with precision.

The sample was PBMCs. The receptor was isolated from a woman aged 18-35 years in good health. Rearrangement joined TRBV6-2 or TRBV6-3 to TRBJ2-7; the D gene is perhaps TRBD2, on 5 matching bases. For the CDR3, the sequence is CASSPPLAGGYEQYF. The sequenced DNA: TGTGCCAGCAGCCCCCCTTTGGCGGGTGGATACGAGCAGTACTTC.